This TCR beta chain emerged from a study of technical replicates of blood from several donors. V lost 1 base to trimming and J lost 4 bases; unmatched junction nucleotides: 6. The CDR3 length is 17 residues. Only in-frame clones appear in the TCRdb table, and some are missing; sequencing was by immunoSEQ multiplex PCR. Here the sample spans around 73,000 clones, 90% being singletons. V is TRBV5-3 and J is TRBJ2-1; 12 nucleotides line up with TRBD1. TRBV5-3 is treated as an ORF (open reading frame) with a function not yet certain. This clonotype was obtained from a human donor in good health. Some clones in this sample may be carry-over from other donors' samples. The sample taken for sequencing was PBMCs. CDR3: CARSLLPGQGAYNEQFF. The CDR3 DNA follows: TGTGCCAGAAGCTTGTTACCGGGACAGGGGGCTTACAATGAGCAGTTCTTC.